This T cell receptor beta chain appears in the sequencing data of a study of OX40 agonist ivuxolimab in advanced cancers. Overall study: Patients were treated with intravenous ivuxolimab, dosed at 0.01 to 10 mg/kg and infused every 2 weeks.

Baseline was the first blood sampling point, followed by cycle 4 day 1 and cycle 7 day 1. Repertoires were generated with immunoSEQ multiplex PCR, while TCRdb's copy carries only in-frame clones and drops some. The top ten clones hold about 0.19% of a sample with around 92,000 clones, approximately 94% of them seen once. Notes on the study in general: The average count of expanded clones was higher among CD8+ T cells than among CD4+.

In the case of this clone: Its antigen is currently unknown.

The trim removed 5 bases at V and 11 bases at J, leaving 4 bases unmatched. The CDR3 has 11 amino acids. Germline values: CDR1 SEHNR, CDR2 FQNEAQ (reference sequence). This clonotype was obtained from an adult with an advanced solid tumor such as melanoma, head and neck, liver or kidney cancer. The sequencing used CD4+ or CD8+ T cells sorted from blood, collected in a trial of the OX40 agonist ivuxolimab. This chain connects TRBV7-9 to TRBJ1-2, with 8 bases lining up with TRBD1. CDR3 nucleotide sequence: TGTGCCAGCAGCACTCGACAGGGGTACACCTTC. Translating it yields CASSTRQGYTF.